This T cell receptor (beta chain) was sequenced for a study of blood T cells in healthy people across ages (dated by TCRdb to the mid-2010s). The study in broad terms: In model experiments, template switching captured roughly one uniquely barcoded TCR beta cDNA molecule for every two T cells. The study measured age-related changes in TCR beta repertoire diversity using deep sequencing normalized with unique cDNA molecular identifiers. The donors were split into four age groups: young (average 16 years), middle-aged (about 40), aged (about 62) and long-lived (approximately 80). Donors of different ages were randomly distributed across sequencing lanes to avoid experimental bias. Using the same blood draw, the study looked at two additional independent replicas of 1 million unique cDNA reads for two donors, one aged 18 to 30 and the other aged 80 or older.

General findings and caveats noted by the study authors: Compared with the aged group, the long-lived group had more naive CD4+ T cells, fewer expanded clones and increased TCR diversity, suggesting age selection. Bulk unsorted PBMC profiling prevented conclusive comparison of naive and antigen-experienced compartments. Estimates of total diversity based on one million sequenced T cells were regarded as lower bounds and as underestimates. Because donor CMV infection status was unknown, age-related changes in expanded clonotypes were potentially confounded. A strong correlation was found between observed TCR beta diversity and the percentage of naive T cells measured by flow cytometry. Observed TCR beta diversity per million T cells fell roughly linearly with age, and a significant reduction was already apparent by age around 36.

Library prep was done by 5' RACE. Sequenced on an Illumina HiSeq 2500. A second PCR of 7 to 11 cycles was performed with a sample-barcoded 5' primer and a J-beta primer mix. Each TCR beta cDNA molecule received a unique molecular identifier from a template-switch 5' adaptor carrying 12 random nucleotides. Each sample yielded at least 2.5 million CDR3-containing paired-end reads. First-strand cDNA was synthesized from all RNA with the Mint cDNA synthesis kit, primed by a TRBC-specific oligonucleotide. After uracil-DNA glycosylase treatment, a first 18-cycle PCR used universal primers M1SS and BC2_uni_R on all cDNA. As for the authors' bioinformatics: For normalization, 1 million high-quality reads were randomly selected from each sample, with every read carrying a distinct molecular identifier. Reads sharing molecular identifiers were discarded rather than binned into consensus sequences. MiTCR, run with a Q25 quality threshold and the strictest error-elimination algorithm, handled CDR3 identification, clonotype clustering and error correction. Lower-bound total TCR beta diversity was estimated with a nonparametric unseen species model using Euler transformation. The public reads were run again by TCRdb, first through fastp at Q25 and then through MiXCR, and only productive beta chains were kept. Each record represents a unique CDR3 protein, reported with the most common genes and DNA among its rows. These V and J calls are TCRdb output, not the study's own analysis. This sample is represented by roughly 1,500,000 distinct CDR3 sequences; roughly 30% of them were singletons. The top ten constitute 11% of the sample.

Only a few counts were recorded for this clonotype. Its cognate antigen has yet to be identified. No base quality information exists; no much larger clone differs at one position. Spanning cysteine to phenylalanine, the CDR3 consists of 14 amino acids. The read is trimmed to its CDR3 DNA, 42 bases read in frame from base 1. Via the germline V gene, CDR1 is SGHRS and CDR2 YFSETQ. Trimming takes 7 bases off V and 0 bases off J; junction bases not matched to a gene: 6. The donors were 40 or so Caucasian individuals from Russia, aged roughly 6 to 100 years, who were systemically healthy. Each donor gave 9 to 10 milliliters of peripheral blood, collected into EDTA-treated Vacutainer tubes. Ficoll-Paque density-gradient centrifugation was used to isolate PBMCs, with at least 7 million obtained per sample. Trizol reagent was used to extract total RNA from the PBMCs, yielding at least 5 micrograms per sample. Naive CD45RAhigh/CD27high T cell percentages were measured by flow cytometry on a PBMC aliquot from every donor.

This TCR derives from a woman aged 25 to 45 in good health. The chain couples TRBV5-1 to TRBJ2-7; 8 bases in the middle match TRBD2. Sequenced sample: blood. The base sequence is TGCGCCAGCTCGCCTAGCGGGCCCTCCTACGAGCAGTACTTC. Its translation reads: CASSPSGPSYEQYF. With all but the CDR3 taken from the reference TRBV5-1 and TRBJ2-7 genes, the full variable domain is: KAGVTQTPRYLIKTRGQQVTLSCSPISGHRSVSWYQQTPGQGLQFLFEYFSETQRNKGNFPGRFSGRQFSNSRSEMNVSTLELGDSALYLCASSPSGPSYEQYFGPGTRLTVT.